This is a list of T cell receptor beta chains from one sample in a study of shared clonotypes between healthy human individuals. Sequencing used immunoSEQ multiplex PCR; TCRdb keeps in-frame clones, though not all of them. The sample yields about 1.5 million clones, 98% seen once. The sample comprised naive CD4+ T cells sorted from blood. The receptors shown here come from a man aged 25-45 years in good health. Both conserved end residues are trimmed from each CDR3. The D gene is left open where the match is weak.

TRBV5-1,TRBD2,TRBJ2-5,ASSLAMASGQETQY
TRBV5-5,TRBD1,TRBJ2-7,ASSFRTGSNEQY
TRBV7-3,.,TRBJ2-1,ASSLGLNNEQF
TRBV6-6,TRBD1,TRBJ2-7,ASSYRDRGYEQY
TRBV18,.,TRBJ1-5,ASSPRTRDGSNQPQH
TRBV5-1,.,TRBJ2-5,ASSLGLVEETQY
TRBV7-9,TRBD1,TRBJ1-5,ASSPRDRNQPQH
TRBV6-5,.,TRBJ2-7,ASSSGSRYEQY
TRBV18,TRBD1,TRBJ1-4,ASSPPPGQADEKLF
TRBV4-1,.,TRBJ2-1,ASSQGARGWDNEQF
TRBV9,TRBD1,TRBJ1-4,ASSASGTGGEKLF
TRBV11-2,TRBD2,TRBJ2-1,ASTPKVLASGIHNEQF
TRBV29-1,TRBD1,TRBJ2-3,SIRPGTAFDDTQY
TRBV2,TRBD1,TRBJ2-6,ASRIRTGVRHVLT
TRBV5-1,.,TRBJ2-4,ASSWGRVWGTTTQRIIAKNIQY
TRBV2,.,TRBJ2-5,ASSRWTVQETQY
TRBV7-6,TRBD2,TRBJ2-7,ASSLGGTSGAYEQY
TRBV18,TRBD1,TRBJ1-5,ASSPFVPGGEDQPQH
TRBV30,.,TRBJ2-3,AWSLVRDTQY
TRBV10-3,.,TRBJ1-3,AISVRESAGNTIY
TRBV5-1,TRBD2,TRBJ2-3,ASSLGLAAFTDTQY
TRBV27,TRBD1,TRBJ2-7,ASSSRTGAYEQY
TRBV5-4,.,TRBJ2-1,ASSLQGNEQF
TRBV28,TRBD1,TRBJ2-1,ASSPRGTGTYNEQF
TRBV9,TRBD2,TRBJ2-2,ASSVRREDTGELF
TRBV5-6,TRBD1,TRBJ2-7,ASSRGTGHSSYEQY
TRBV7-9,.,TRBJ2-7,ASSFRESYEQY
TRBV28,TRBD1,TRBJ2-5,ASRVGTGGGIVAY
TRBV12-5,TRBD2,TRBJ2-1,ASGSGLAGPSYNEQF
TRBV11-2,TRBD1,TRBJ1-4,ASRVTGGRNEKLF
TRBV7-8,TRBD2,TRBJ2-1,ASSQRDLYNEQF
TRBV6-1,.,TRBJ2-7,ASSVSTSYEQY
TRBV7-6,.,TRBJ1-4,ASSLRRGATNEKLF
TRBV7-9,TRBD1,TRBJ1-1,ASSLTDRVVAEAF
TRBV6-6,.,TRBJ2-5,ASSYRADHQETQY
TRBV30,TRBD1,TRBJ2-7,AWKDRGIEQY
TRBV7-9,.,TRBJ2-3,ASSSPEHTQY
TRBV18,.,TRBJ1-2,ASSPEGHYGYT
TRBV5-1,TRBD1,TRBJ2-7,ASSLEVGDRALEQY
TRBV9,.,TRBJ2-1,ASSVAGTPLLYNEQF
TRBV6-1,TRBD2,TRBJ2-1,ASSVSGSLLSEQF
TRBV6-4,TRBD1,TRBJ1-5,ASSDWGQGILFYQPQH
TRBV29-1,.,TRBJ1-5,SGKGVCDSNQPQH
TRBV5-1,.,TRBJ2-3,ASSSGPIRDTQY
TRBV18,TRBD1,TRBJ1-2,ASSSMGQGAGYT
TRBV5-1,TRBD1,TRBJ2-5,ASSLATGSGVETQY
TRBV11-3,.,TRBJ2-7,ASSEGPVREQY
TRBV23-1,.,TRBJ2-3,ASRWGRARGQQDTQY
TRBV7-2,.,TRBJ2-1,ASSLYGGGEQF
TRBV4-2,.,TRBJ2-7,ASSQDPEPTGYEQY
TRBV7-9,TRBD2,TRBJ2-2,ASGGLVAGELF
TRBV9,TRBD2,TRBJ2-5,ASSVGISGNQETQY
TRBV18,TRBD2,TRBJ2-7,ASSRTSRYAYEQY
TRBV5-8,.,TRBJ1-2,ASSLRGRANYGYT
TRBV29-1,.,TRBJ2-3,SVETAASTDTQY